These 31 T cell receptor beta chains came from one sample sequenced in a study of blood T cell repertoires in COVID-19. Sequenced by immunoSEQ multiplex PCR; TCRdb stores in-frame clones only, minus some. The table has some 160,000 clones, about 87% seen once; the top ten hold less than 3%. The sample was peripheral blood. The receptors shown here come from a woman of 80 years or more with COVID-19, enrolled during active disease.

This chain links TRBV4-2 with TRBJ2-2; 10 bases are shared with TRBD1. The V gene end was trimmed by 5 bases and the J gene end by 6 bases; junction bases not matched to a gene: 6. From germline, CDR1 is LGHNA and CDR2 YNFKEQ. This CDR3 spans 15 amino acids. CDR3 region: CASSDGQGVAGELFF. The CDR3 DNA reads TGTGCCAGCAGCGATGGACAGGGGGTCGCCGGGGAGCTGTTTTTT.

The genes are TRBV2 and TRBJ1-1; TRBD1 agrees at 7 bases. Unmatched junction bases numbered 7, after V lost 5 bases and J lost 4 bases. The CDR3 has 14 residues. From germline, CDR1 is SNHLY and CDR2 FYNNEI. The CDR3: CASSTTGFGTEAFF. CDR3 sequence (DNA): TGTGCCAGCAGTACGACAGGGTTCGGCACTGAAGCTTTCTTT.

The chain employs TRBV19 and TRBJ2-7, with TRBD2 matching 9 bases. The germline CDR1 and CDR2 sequences are LNHDA and SQIVND (reference sequence). The ends lost 4 bases at V and 2 bases at J; junction bases unmatched: 6. The CDR3 is 15 residues long. In DNA form, the CDR3 reads TGTGCCAGTAGTAGCCGGCTAGCGGGACCCTACGAGCAGTACTTC. Its protein product is CASSSRLAGPYEQYF.

The rearrangement links TRBV3-1 (or the pseudogene TRBV3-2) to TRBJ1-1; TRBD1 agrees at 7 bases. This CDR3 spans 14 amino acids. V was clipped by 4 bases and J by 6 bases; unmatched bases: 8. Per the germline V gene, CDR1 is LGHDT and CDR2 is YNNKEL (reference sequence). The CDR3 nucleotides are TGTGCCAGCAGCCCCTCGGGACAGTCTGCTGAAGCTTTCTTT. Amino acids: CASSPSGQSAEAFF.

The chain links TRBV3-1 (or the pseudogene TRBV3-2) to TRBJ2-2; D gene uncertain. V lost 0 bases and J 6 bases, leaving 11 bases between the germline ends. CDR3 length: 15 residues. Germline V CDR1 and CDR2: LGHDT, YNNKEL (reference sequence). The CDR3 DNA follows: TGTGCCAGCAGCCAAGATATCGTTCTAGCCGGGGAGCTGTTTTTT. Translating it yields CASSQDIVLAGELFF.

The CDR3 DNA is TGCGCCAGCAGCTTGGTACTAGCCCGGAGTCAAGAGCAGTACTTC. Translation gives CASSLVLARSQEQYF. This chain uses TRBV5-1 with TRBJ2-7; TRBD2 is a possible D gene (6 bases). Germline V CDR1 and CDR2: SGHRS, YFSETQ. V was cut by 0 bases and J by 7 bases, with 17 bases left in between. The CDR3 loop spans 15 amino acids.

V and J are TRBV9 and TRBJ2-2; no clear D gene. Germline CDR1 is SGDLS and CDR2 is YYNGEE. CDR3 length: 13 amino acids. Trimming pared 7 bases from V and 4 bases from J, leaving 11 bases between. CDR3 in amino acids: CASAVPPTGELFF. CDR3 nucleotide sequence: TGTGCCAGCGCAGTTCCCCCCACCGGGGAGCTGTTTTTT.

This clone came up once. The rearrangement links TRBV3-1 (or the pseudogene TRBV3-2) to TRBJ1-6; D is perhaps TRBD1 (6 bases). The germline V and J ends were trimmed by 4 bases and 5 bases, with 9 bases remaining between them. CDR1 and CDR2 from the germline V gene are LGHDT and YNNKEL (reference sequence). The CDR3 loop spans 14 amino acids. CDR3 sequence (DNA): TGTGCCAGCAGCCTCCGGACAGATAATTCACCCCTCCACTTT. Translating it yields CASSLRTDNSPLHF.

The V gene is TRBV29-1, the J gene TRBJ2-7; TRBD1 might be the D (6 bases). In germline, CDR1 is SQVTM, CDR2 ANQGSEA. The CDR3 contains 15 residues. The ends were cut back, 5 bases at V and 1 base at J, with 18 bases in the middle. The chain's CDR3 is CSVFGGELESYEQYF. The DNA for the CDR3 is TGCAGCGTTTTTGGGGGCGAATTGGAATCCTACGAGCAGTACTTC.

The chain uses TRBV18 and TRBJ1-4; 7 bases align to TRBD1. The trim removed 3 bases at V and 2 bases at J, leaving 6 bases unmatched. Germline V lookup: CDR1 KGHSH, CDR2 LQKENI. The CDR3 covers 16 residues. The CDR3 is CASSPSAQGTNEKLFF. CDR3 coding DNA: TGTGCCAGCTCACCTAGTGCACAGGGGACTAATGAAAAACTGTTTTTT.

This sequence joins TRBV7-2 and TRBJ1-2; TRBD1 is a possible D gene (5 bases). Trimming pared 1 base from V and 4 bases from J, leaving 10 bases between. Per the germline V gene, CDR1 is SGHTA and CDR2 is FQGNSA. The CDR3 has 14 residues. CDR3 region: CASSLGDSIYGYTF. CDR3 DNA: TGTGCCAGCAGCTTAGGCGACAGCATCTATGGCTACACCTTC.

V and J are TRBV28 and TRBJ2-7; D is undetermined. CDR3 length: 15 amino acids. Per the germline V gene, CDR1 is MDHEN and CDR2 is SYDVKM. The ends were cut back, 3 bases at V and 3 bases at J, with 15 bases in the middle. The CDR3 region has the DNA TGTGCCAGCAGTTTGGCGCAGAGGAGTAACTACGAGCAGTACTTC. Residues: CASSLAQRSNYEQYF. Based on the CDR3 plus reference TRBV28 and TRBJ2-7, the full variable domain is DVKVTQSSRYLVKRTGEKVFLECVQDMDHENMFWYRQDPGLGLRLIYFSYDVKMKEKGDIPEGYSVSREKKERFSLILESASTNQTSMYLCASSLAQRSNYEQYFGPGTRLTVT.

V usage is TRBV6-6 and J usage is TRBJ2-7, with 8 positions matching TRBD2. The CDR3 sequence is 15 residues long. Trimming removed 7 bases from V and 3 bases from J; junction bases left unmatched: 11. The germline gives CDR1 MNHNY, CDR2 SVGAGI (reference sequence). The CDR3 here is CASTPSGAGGYEQYF. CDR3 bases: TGTGCCAGCACCCCGTCCGGCGCGGGAGGCTACGAGCAGTACTTC.

The chain carries TRBV19 and TRBJ2-5, with 9 bases fitting TRBD2. Unmatched junction bases numbered 16, after V lost 3 bases and J lost 2 bases. The CDR3 consists of 19 residues. In germline, CDR1 is LNHDA, CDR2 SQIVND (reference sequence). CDR3 loop: CASSMTYGGRGSKQETQYF. CDR3 coding DNA: TGTGCCAGTAGTATGACATATGGCGGGAGGGGGTCGAAGCAAGAGACCCAGTACTTC.

To note about this clone: Other nucleotide sequences in the sample specify the same CDR3. J is TRBJ1-1 and V is TRBV29-1, with TRBD1 identical over 8 bases. Germline V gene lookup returns CDR1 SQVTM and CDR2 ANQGSEA. V trimming: 7 bases; J trimming: 2 bases; junction bases outside the gene matches: 3. There are 12 residues in the CDR3. CDR3 region: CSGGTGNTEAFF. Here the CDR3 DNA reads TGCAGCGGTGGGACAGGAAACACTGAAGCTTTCTTT. The whole variable domain, remainder taken from reference TRBV29-1 and TRBJ1-1, is SAVISQKPSRDICQRGTSLTIQCQVDSQVTMMFWYRQQPGQSLTLIATANQGSEATYESGFVIDKFPISRPNLTFSTLTVSNMSPEDSSIYLCSGGTGNTEAFFGQGTRLTVV.

This chain links TRBV7-2 with TRBJ2-5, with 9 bases aligning to TRBD2. Germline CDR1 SGHTA, CDR2 FQGNSA. This CDR3 is 15 amino acids long. V trimming: 5 bases; J trimming: 6 bases; junction bases outside the gene matches: 10. The CDR3 sequence is CASSPDSGSPQTQYF. The CDR3 bases are TGTGCCAGCAGCCCCGATAGCGGGAGCCCACAGACCCAGTACTTC.

V usage is TRBV9 and J usage is TRBJ2-7, with D perhaps TRBD2 (6 bases). Germline-derived CDR1 and CDR2 are SGDLS and YYNGEE. The V gene lost 3 bases and the J gene lost 7 bases, with 20 bases spanning the gap. CDR3 size: 15 residues. CDR3 DNA sequence: TGTGCCAGCAGCGCGGGAGTGGACACGGCGGGGGAGCAGTACTTC. It encodes CASSAGVDTAGEQYF.

V and J are TRBV28 and TRBJ1-1; the D is unclear. V lost 2 bases, J lost 10 bases, and 11 bases lay in between. The germline CDR1 and CDR2 sequences are MDHEN and SYDVKM. The CDR3 is 12 amino acids. The CDR3 loop is CASSLPQVGAFF. CDR3 sequence (DNA): TGTGCCAGCAGTTTACCCCAGGTCGGAGCTTTCTTT.

The chain employs TRBV7-4 and TRBJ2-7; 9 bases are a match to TRBD2. CDR1 and CDR2 from the germline V gene are SGHVT and SQSDAQ. V lost 5 bases, J lost 1 base, and 12 bases stayed unmatched. The CDR3 length is 17 residues. The CDR3 is CASSTLAGGSRSYEQYF. CDR3 bases: TGTGCCAGCAGCACACTAGCGGGTGGCTCGAGGTCCTACGAGCAGTACTTC.

This clone was counted a few times. V and J are TRBV10-3 and TRBJ2-1; a possible D gene is TRBD2 (5 bases). The germline V gene encodes CDR1 ENHRY and CDR2 SYGVKD. V was trimmed by 3 bases and J by 10 bases, leaving 16 bases between them. This CDR3 contains 14 residues. CDR3: CAISDGSGSGEQFF. The CDR3 DNA reads TGTGCCATCAGTGATGGGTCAGGATCGGGGGAGCAGTTCTTC.

V is TRBV19 and J is TRBJ1-4; D is unclear. V lost 5 bases and J lost 11, with 15 bases in between. The CDR3 spans 13 residues. The germline CDR1 and CDR2 sequences are LNHDA and SQIVND (reference sequence). The CDR3 region has the DNA TGTGCCAGTAGTTCCCAAGGTCGAGGCAAACTGTTTTTT. Translated: CASSSQGRGKLFF.

This chain's CDR3 is CSGGSGETQYF. The CDR3 region has the DNA TGCAGTGGTGGGAGTGGGGAGACCCAGTACTTC. The J gene is TRBJ2-5, the V gene TRBV20-1, with D tentatively TRBD2 (5 bases). There are 11 residues in the CDR3. Germline V gene lookup returns CDR1 DFQATT and CDR2 SNEGSKA (reference sequence). V dropped 7 bases and J dropped 5 bases, with 11 bases sitting between them.

The J gene is TRBJ1-1, the V gene TRBV19, with D uncertain. V was pared by 3 bases and J by 0 bases, with 8 bases between. This CDR3 has 14 residues. The germline gives CDR1 LNHDA, CDR2 SQIVND (reference sequence). The CDR3 spells CASSILSLNTEAFF. In DNA, the CDR3 is TGTGCCAGTAGTATTTTGTCTCTGAACACTGAAGCTTTCTTT.

This clone was observed a few times. This chain links TRBV19 with TRBJ1-6; D ambiguous. The CDR3 has 14 amino acids. V shed 7 bases and J shed 10 bases, with 17 bases lying between them. Germline V gene sequence: CDR1 LNHDA, CDR2 SQIVND (reference sequence). The CDR3 bases are TGTGCCAGTACCCCGTCGGAGGTCTCCTCACCCCTCCACTTT. It codes for CASTPSEVSSPLHF.

V gene TRBV7-2 combines with J gene TRBJ1-1; D is perhaps TRBD1 (5 bases). Germline CDR1 and CDR2: SGHTA and FQGNSA. V lost 5 bases and J 7 bases, leaving 14 bases between the germline ends. This CDR3 is built from 13 residues. The CDR3 DNA sequence: TGTGCCAGCAGCCCAGTGGGGCAGTTTGAAGCTTTCTTT. This codes for CASSPVGQFEAFF.

The chain recombines TRBV5-4 with TRBJ1-1; the match to TRBD1 covers 8 bases. This CDR3 has 14 amino acids. Germline values: CDR1 SGHNT, CDR2 YYREEE (reference sequence). Trimming removed 5 bases from V and 6 bases from J; junction bases left unmatched: 9. For the CDR3, the DNA is TGTGCCAGCAGGGACAGGGCTACCGGAGCTGAAGCTTTCTTT. Translated: CASRDRATGAEAFF.

The chain couples TRBV9 to TRBJ2-2, with TRBD1 matching 9 bases. Trimming cost V 3 bases and J 4 bases; bases outside gene matches: 7. The V gene's germline CDR1 is SGDLS and CDR2 YYNGEE. This CDR3 has 16 residues. The CDR3 here is CASSARTGVITGELFF. The CDR3 coding sequence is TGTGCCAGCAGCGCTAGGACAGGGGTAATCACCGGGGAGCTGTTTTTT.

V is TRBV7-2 and J is TRBJ2-3, with a tentative D call TRBD1 (5 bases). With 2 bases removed from V and 4 bases from J, the gap between germline ends came to 13 bases. Germline V gene data show CDR1 as SGHTA and CDR2 as FQGNSA. The CDR3 runs 15 residues. The CDR3 sequence: CASSLSGLESDTQYF. The CDR3 nucleotides are TGTGCCAGCAGCTTATCAGGGTTAGAATCAGATACGCAGTATTTT.

The chain couples TRBV3-1 (or the pseudogene TRBV3-2) to TRBJ2-1; TRBD2 aligns across 7 bases. CDR3 length: 16 amino acids. Germline V gene lookup returns CDR1 LGHDT and CDR2 YNNKEL (reference sequence). With V trimmed by 3 bases and J by 3 bases, 8 bases remained unmatched. This CDR3 reads CASSHGTSVSYNEQFF. As DNA, the CDR3 is TGTGCCAGCAGCCACGGAACTAGCGTTAGCTACAATGAGCAGTTCTTC.

This clone was observed a handful of times. V usage is TRBV27 and J usage is TRBJ1-1, with 7 bases fitting TRBD1. With V trimmed by 5 bases and J by 5 bases, 2 bases remained unmatched. Germline assignment: CDR1 MNHEY and CDR2 SMNVEV (reference sequence). The CDR3 has 12 amino acids. The CDR3 DNA reads as TGTGCCAGCAGTATGACAGGGACTGAAGCTTTCTTT. Translation: CASSMTGTEAFF.

The chain uses TRBV6-5 and TRBJ2-1; D is possibly TRBD1 (5 bases). The CDR3 sequence is 11 residues long. CDR1 is MNHEY and CDR2 is SVGAGI in the germline V gene. Trimming cost V 7 bases and J 9 bases, with 10 bases left between them. The CDR3 reads CASTQEFEQFF. The CDR3 nucleotides are TGTGCCAGCACACAGGAGTTTGAGCAGTTCTTC.